Sequencing of this TCR beta chain was carried out in a study of T cells expressing NK-cell markers. Study context: CD3+CD56+NKG2C+, CD3+CD56+NKG2C- and CD3+CD56-NKG2C+ T cells, once sorted, supplied the TCR beta repertoires.

Template switching by 5'RACE with UMIs generated the TCR beta cDNA. One entry per CDR3 protein, without DNA, is what TCRdb gives after re-calling the 5' RACE reads. The specimen's table records about 160,000 distinct CDR3 sequences. The CDR3 consists of 19 residues. The sequenced sample was blood T cells: a sorted CD56 or NKG2C T cell subset, CD4+ or CD8+ T cells, or bulk PBMC T cells (not recorded which). The rearrangement uses TRBV12-3 or TRBV12-4 and TRBJ2-3; TCRdb calls TRBD2, which cannot be checked without DNA. This clonotype originated in a woman aged 18 to 75 in good health. CDR3 region: CASSLGLAGLGLGTDTQYF.